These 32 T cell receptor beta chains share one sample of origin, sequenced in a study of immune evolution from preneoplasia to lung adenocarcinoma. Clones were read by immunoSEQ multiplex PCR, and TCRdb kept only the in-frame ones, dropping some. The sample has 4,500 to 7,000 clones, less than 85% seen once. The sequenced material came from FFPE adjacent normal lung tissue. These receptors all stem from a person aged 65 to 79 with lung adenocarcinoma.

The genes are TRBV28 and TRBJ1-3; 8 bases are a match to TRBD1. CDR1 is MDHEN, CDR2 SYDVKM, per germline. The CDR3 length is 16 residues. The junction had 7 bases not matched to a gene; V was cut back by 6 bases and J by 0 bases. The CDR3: CASRPTGALSGNTIYF. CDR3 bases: TGTGCCAGCAGGCCGACAGGGGCGCTCTCTGGAAACACCATATATTTT. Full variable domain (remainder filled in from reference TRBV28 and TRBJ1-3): DVKVTQSSRYLVKRTGEKVFLECVQDMDHENMFWYRQDPGLGLRLIYFSYDVKMKEKGDIPEGYSVSREKKERFSLILESASTNQTSMYLCASRPTGALSGNTIYFGEGSWLTVV.

The CDR3 coding sequence is TGCCCGGCCCCAGACAGGAACGAGCAGTACTTC. Translation: CPAPDRNEQYF. V gene TRBV23-1 combines with J gene TRBJ2-7; a possible D gene is TRBD1 (6 bases). TRBV23-1 belongs to the ORF category, with a function that is uncertain. There are 11 residues in the CDR3.

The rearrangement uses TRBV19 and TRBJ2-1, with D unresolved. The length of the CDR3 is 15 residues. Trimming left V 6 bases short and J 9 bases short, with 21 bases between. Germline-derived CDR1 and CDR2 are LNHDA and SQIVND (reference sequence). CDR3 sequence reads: CASSPRTSAGGEQFF. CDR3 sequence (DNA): TGTGCCAGTAGCCCCCGGACGTCGGCTGGTGGTGAGCAGTTCTTC.

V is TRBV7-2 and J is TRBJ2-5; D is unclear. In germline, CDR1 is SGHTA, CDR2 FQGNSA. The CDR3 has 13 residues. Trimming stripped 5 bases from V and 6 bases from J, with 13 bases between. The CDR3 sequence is CASSPRVDQTQYF. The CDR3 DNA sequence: TGTGCCAGCAGCCCGCGTGTGGATCAGACCCAGTACTTC.

CDR3 nucleotides: TGTGCCAGCAGCGTAGCACAGAGCAATGAAAAACTGTTTTTT. Translated, it gives CASSVAQSNEKLFF. This chain uses TRBV9 with TRBJ1-4; D gene ambiguous. V was clipped by 0 bases and J by 5 bases, with 8 bases between them. The CDR3 loop spans 14 amino acids. CDR1 SGDLS and CDR2 YYNGEE come from the germline V gene.

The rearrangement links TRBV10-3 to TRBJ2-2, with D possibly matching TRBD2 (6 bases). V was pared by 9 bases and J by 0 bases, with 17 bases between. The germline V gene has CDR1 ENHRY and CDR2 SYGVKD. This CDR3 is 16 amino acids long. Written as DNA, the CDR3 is TGTGCCATTTTATATGGGACTGGCTCGAACACCGGGGAGCTGTTTTTT. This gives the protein CAILYGTGSNTGELFF.

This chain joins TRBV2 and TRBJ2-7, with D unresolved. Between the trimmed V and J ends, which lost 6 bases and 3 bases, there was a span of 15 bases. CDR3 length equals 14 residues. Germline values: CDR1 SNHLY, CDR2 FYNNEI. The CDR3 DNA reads TGTGCCAGCAGGGTAAATCCTGGGAACTACGAGCAGTACTTC. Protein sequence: CASRVNPGNYEQYF.

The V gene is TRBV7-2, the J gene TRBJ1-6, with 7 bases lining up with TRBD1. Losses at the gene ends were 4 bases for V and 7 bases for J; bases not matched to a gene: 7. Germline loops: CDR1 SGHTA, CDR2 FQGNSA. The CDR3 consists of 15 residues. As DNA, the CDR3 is TGTGCCAGCAGCTCGATGACAGGGTTGAATTCACCCCTCCACTTT. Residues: CASSSMTGLNSPLHF.

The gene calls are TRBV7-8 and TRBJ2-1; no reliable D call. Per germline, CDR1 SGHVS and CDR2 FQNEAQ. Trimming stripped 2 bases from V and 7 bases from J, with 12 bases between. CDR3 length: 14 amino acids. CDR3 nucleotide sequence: TGTGCCAGCAGCTTATTGGCCGAGGATAATGAGCAGTTCTTC. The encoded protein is CASSLLAEDNEQFF.

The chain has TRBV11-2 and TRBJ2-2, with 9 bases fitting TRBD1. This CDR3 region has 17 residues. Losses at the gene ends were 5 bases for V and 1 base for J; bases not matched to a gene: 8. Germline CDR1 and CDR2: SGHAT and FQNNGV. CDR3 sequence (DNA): TGTGCCAGCAGCCCCGCCTCGGACAGGGGGAACACCGGGGAGCTGTTTTTT. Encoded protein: CASSPASDRGNTGELFF.

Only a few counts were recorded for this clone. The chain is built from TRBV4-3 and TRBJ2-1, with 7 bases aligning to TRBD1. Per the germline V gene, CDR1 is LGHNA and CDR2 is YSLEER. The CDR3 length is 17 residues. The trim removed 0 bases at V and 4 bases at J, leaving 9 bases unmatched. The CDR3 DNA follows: TGCGCCAGCAGCCAAGACATTAGAGACAGGGCTTACAATGAGCAGTTCTTC. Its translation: CASSQDIRDRAYNEQFF.

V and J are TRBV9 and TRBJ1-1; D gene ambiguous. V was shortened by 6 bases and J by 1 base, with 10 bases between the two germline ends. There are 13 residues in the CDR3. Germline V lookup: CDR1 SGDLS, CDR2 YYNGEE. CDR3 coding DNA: TGTGCCAGCAACGACCCCCCGAACACTGAAGCTTTCTTT. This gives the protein CASNDPPNTEAFF.

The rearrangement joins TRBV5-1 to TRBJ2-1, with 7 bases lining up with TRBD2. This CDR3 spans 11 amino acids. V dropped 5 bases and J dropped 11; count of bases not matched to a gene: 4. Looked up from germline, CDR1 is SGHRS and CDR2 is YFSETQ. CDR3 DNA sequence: TGCGCCAGCAGGTCGGGACTACAGCAGTTCTTC. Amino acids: CASRSGLQQFF. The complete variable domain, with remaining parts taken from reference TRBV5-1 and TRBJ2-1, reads KAGVTQTPRYLIKTRGQQVTLSCSPISGHRSVSWYQQTPGQGLQFLFEYFSETQRNKGNFPGRFSGRQFSNSRSEMNVSTLELGDSALYLCASRSGLQQFFGPGTRLTVL.

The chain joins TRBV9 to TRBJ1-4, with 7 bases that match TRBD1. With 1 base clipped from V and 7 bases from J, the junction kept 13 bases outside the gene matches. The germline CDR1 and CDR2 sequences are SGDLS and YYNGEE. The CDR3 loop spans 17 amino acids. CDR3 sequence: CASSVRPHQGESEKLFF. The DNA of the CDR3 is TGTGCCAGCAGCGTAAGACCCCACCAGGGGGAAAGTGAAAAACTGTTTTTT.

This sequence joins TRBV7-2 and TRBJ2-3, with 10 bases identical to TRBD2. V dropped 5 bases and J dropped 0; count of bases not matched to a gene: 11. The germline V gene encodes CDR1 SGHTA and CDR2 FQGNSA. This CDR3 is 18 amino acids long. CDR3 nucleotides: TGTGCCAGCAGCCCAAAGCGGGAGGGACGAACAAGCACAGATACGCAGTATTTT. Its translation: CASSPKREGRTSTDTQYF.

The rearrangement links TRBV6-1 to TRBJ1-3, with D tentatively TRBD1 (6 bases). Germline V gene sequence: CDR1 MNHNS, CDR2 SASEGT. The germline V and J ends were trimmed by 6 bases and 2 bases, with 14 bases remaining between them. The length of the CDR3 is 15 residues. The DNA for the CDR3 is TGTGCCAGCAGCCCACAGGGAGGAGCTGGAAACACCATATATTTT. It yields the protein CASSPQGGAGNTIYF.

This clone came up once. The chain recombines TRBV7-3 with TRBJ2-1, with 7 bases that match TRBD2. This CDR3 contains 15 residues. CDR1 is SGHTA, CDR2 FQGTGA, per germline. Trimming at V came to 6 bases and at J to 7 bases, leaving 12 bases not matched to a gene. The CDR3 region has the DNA TGTGCCAGCAGTTTAGAGGTCGCGGGAGATAATGAGCAGTTCTTC. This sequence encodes CASSLEVAGDNEQFF.

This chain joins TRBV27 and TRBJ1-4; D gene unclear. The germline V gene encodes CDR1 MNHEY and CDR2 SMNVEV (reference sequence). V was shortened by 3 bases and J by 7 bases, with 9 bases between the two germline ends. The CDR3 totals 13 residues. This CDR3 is CASSFVPVEKLFF. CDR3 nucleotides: TGTGCCAGCAGTTTCGTCCCCGTTGAAAAACTGTTTTTT.

The CDR3 loop is CASSLTRSTDTQYF. Written as DNA, the CDR3 is TGTGCCAGCAGCTTAACCCGCTCCACAGATACGCAGTATTTT. This rearrangement joins TRBV7-3 to TRBJ2-3; no definite D call. Germline V CDR1 and CDR2: SGHTA, FQGTGA. The CDR3 is 14 amino acids. Trimming took off 0 bases at V and 2 bases at J, with 6 bases between the two ends.

The CDR3 DNA follows: TGTGCCAACACTAGCGGCGAGGCGAACACCGGGGAGCTGTTTTTT. It codes for CANTSGEANTGELFF. J is TRBJ2-2 and V is TRBV18, with 8 bases matching TRBD2. CDR3 length equals 15 residues. The V and J ends lost 10 bases and 0 bases, in that order; junction bases with no gene match: 7. Germline V gene data show CDR1 as KGHSH and CDR2 as LQKENI.

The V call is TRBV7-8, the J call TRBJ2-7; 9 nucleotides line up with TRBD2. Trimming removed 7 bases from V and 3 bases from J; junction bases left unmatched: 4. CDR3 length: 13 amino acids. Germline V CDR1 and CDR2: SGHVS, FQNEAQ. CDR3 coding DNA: TGTGCCAGCAACTCGCGGGGGGGCTACGAGCAGTACTTC. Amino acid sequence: CASNSRGGYEQYF.

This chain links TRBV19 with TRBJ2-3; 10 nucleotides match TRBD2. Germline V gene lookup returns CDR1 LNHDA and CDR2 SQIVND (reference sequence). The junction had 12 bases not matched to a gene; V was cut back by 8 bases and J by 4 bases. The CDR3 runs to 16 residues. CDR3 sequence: CASGVSGGASADTQYF. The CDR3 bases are TGTGCCAGTGGCGTGAGCGGGGGGGCCAGCGCAGATACGCAGTATTTT.

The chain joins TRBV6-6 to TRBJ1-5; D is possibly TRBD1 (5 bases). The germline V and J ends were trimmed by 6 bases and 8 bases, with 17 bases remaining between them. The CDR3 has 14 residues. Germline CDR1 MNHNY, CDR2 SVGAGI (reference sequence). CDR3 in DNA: TGTGCCAGCAGCCCCGCGGAGGGGTTGAAGCCCCAGCATTTT. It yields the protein CASSPAEGLKPQHF.

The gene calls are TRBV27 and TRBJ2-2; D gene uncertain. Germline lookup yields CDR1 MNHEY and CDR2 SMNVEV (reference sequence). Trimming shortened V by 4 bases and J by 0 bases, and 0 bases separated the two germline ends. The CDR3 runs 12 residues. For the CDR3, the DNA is TGTGCCAGCAGTTCGAACACCGGGGAGCTGTTTTTT. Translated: CASSSNTGELFF.

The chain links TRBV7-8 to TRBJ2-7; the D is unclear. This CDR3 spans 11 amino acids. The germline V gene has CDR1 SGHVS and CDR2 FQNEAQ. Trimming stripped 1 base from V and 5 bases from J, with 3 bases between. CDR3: CASSLVHEQYF. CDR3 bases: TGTGCCAGCAGCTTAGTCCACGAGCAGTACTTC.

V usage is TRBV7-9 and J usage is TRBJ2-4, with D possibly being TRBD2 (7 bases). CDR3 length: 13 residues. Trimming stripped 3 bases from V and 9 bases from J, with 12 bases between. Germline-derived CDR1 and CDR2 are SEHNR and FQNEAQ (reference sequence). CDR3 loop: CASSFRGGGIQYF. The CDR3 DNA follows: TGTGCCAGCAGCTTCAGGGGCGGGGGCATTCAGTACTTC.

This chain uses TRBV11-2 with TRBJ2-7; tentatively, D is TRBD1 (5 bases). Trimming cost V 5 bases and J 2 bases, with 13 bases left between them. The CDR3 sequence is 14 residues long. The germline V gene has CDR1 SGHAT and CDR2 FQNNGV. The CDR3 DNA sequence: TGTGCCAGCAGCCGGGCGACAGTTCCCTACGAGCAGTACTTC. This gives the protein CASSRATVPYEQYF.

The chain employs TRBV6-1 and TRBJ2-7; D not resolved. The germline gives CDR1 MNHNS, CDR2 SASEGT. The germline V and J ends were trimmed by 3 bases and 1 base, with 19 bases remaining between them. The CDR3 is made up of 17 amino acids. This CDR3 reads CASSDPYGATLSYEQYF. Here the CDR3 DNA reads TGTGCCAGCAGTGATCCCTATGGCGCCACCCTTTCCTACGAGCAGTACTTC.

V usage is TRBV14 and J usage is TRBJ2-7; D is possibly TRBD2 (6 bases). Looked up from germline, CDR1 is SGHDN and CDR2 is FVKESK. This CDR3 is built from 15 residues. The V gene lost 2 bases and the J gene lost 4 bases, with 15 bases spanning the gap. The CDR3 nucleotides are TGTGCCAGCAGCCAAATAGGCGGGACCAATTACGAGCAGTACTTC. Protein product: CASSQIGGTNYEQYF.

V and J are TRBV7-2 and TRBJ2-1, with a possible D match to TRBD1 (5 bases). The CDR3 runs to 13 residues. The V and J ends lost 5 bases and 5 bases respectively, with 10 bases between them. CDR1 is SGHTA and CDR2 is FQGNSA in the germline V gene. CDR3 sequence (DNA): TGTGCCAGCAGCATCGACAGTCACAATGAGCAGTTCTTC. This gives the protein CASSIDSHNEQFF.

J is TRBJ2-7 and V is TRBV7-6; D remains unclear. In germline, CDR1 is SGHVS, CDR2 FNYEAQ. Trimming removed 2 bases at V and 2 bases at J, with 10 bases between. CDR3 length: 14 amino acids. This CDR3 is CASSLYPGTYEQYF. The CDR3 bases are TGTGCCAGCAGCTTATACCCAGGAACCTACGAGCAGTACTTC.

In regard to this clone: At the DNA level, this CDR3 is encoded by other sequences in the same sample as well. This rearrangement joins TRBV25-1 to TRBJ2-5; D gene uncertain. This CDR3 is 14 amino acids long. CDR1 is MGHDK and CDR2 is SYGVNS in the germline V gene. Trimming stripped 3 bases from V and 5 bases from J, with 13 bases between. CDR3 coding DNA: TGTGCCAGCAGTGAGACCGGTGGTGGCGAGACCCAGTACTTC. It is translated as CASSETGGGETQYF.